This T cell receptor beta chain is from a study of T cell responses to AZD1222 COVID-19 vaccine (dated by TCRdb to about 2021). Regarding the research as a whole: Because spike-specific TCR depth and breadth did not differ between the two schedules, AZD1222 recipients who got a second dose at roughly 4 weeks were pooled with those who got a second dose at roughly 12 weeks. A total of over 230 trial participants underwent TCR sequencing, of whom 207 received two doses of AZD1222 and about 25 received two doses of the MenACWY control vaccine. Trial participants were enrolled into age subgroups of 18-55, 56-69 and 70-plus years, which contained about 150, 27 and 61 TCR-sequenced participants, respectively.

The time point label, read with the paper, signifies: baseline before first vaccination. The vaccinee samples were drawn from two UK trials, COV001 and COV002, one of which was a single-blind randomized controlled phase 2/3 trial testing AZD1222 (ChAdOx1 nCoV-19) in healthy adults. For TCRbeta chain sequencing, PBMC samples from trial participants were taken at day 0 and at day 28 after the second dose. V lost 2 bases and J lost 7 bases; the stretch between them is 17 bases long. The CDR3, cysteine through phenylalanine, is 16 amino acids long. The kept DNA is CDR3 alone, 48 bases in frame from the first base. Via the germline V gene, CDR1 is SGHTA and CDR2 FQGTGA. General findings and caveats noted by the study authors: Participants were mostly white British, with more females than males. The authors suggested clonal diversity may have been underestimated. No day 14 peak-response samples were available, so repertoires were characterized only after the peak T cell response. Spike-specific TCR breadth and depth rose significantly after two AZD1222 doses compared with day 0 and with MenACWY recipients. The vaccine-associated CD4 TCRs covered the entire spike protein, and the dominant responses fell in regions 160-218 and 743-854. Reportedly, almost half of the unique spike-specific TCRs recognized epitopes lying outside the regions that are mutated in the B.1.351 and B.1.1.7 variants. In the small 56-69-year group, the increase in depth fell short of significance, most likely because of low power. Conclusions about previously exposed vaccinees were limited because only six AZD1222 recipients were SARS-CoV-2 seropositive at baseline.

The CDR3 regions of human TCRbeta chains were analyzed by immunosequencing. Turning to the authors' computational methods: Repertoire TCRs were checked for matches against a reference library of SARS-CoV-2-specific TCRs that had been generated using the MIRA antigen-specificity platform. Breadth meant the fraction of unique TCRs that were SARS-CoV-2-associated, whereas depth meant the fraction of total T cells that were SARS-CoV-2-associated. Using the MIRA data, every spike-specific TCR was mapped to the spike region that the TCR reacted to and assigned to either a CD4 or a CD8 class. Log10-transformed breadth and depth values were compared by one-way ANOVA with Sidak's multiple comparisons tests. What TCRdb holds here is the immuneACCESS table cut down to in-frame rearrangements. Part of the clones is not present; checked against another copy, under half of the missing clones reflect an unresolved V gene, and the others are unexplained. The V and J calls and clone size come from that table; D and trimming were worked out from the DNA. The sample table records about 110,000 clones; more than 70% of these occur just once. 5.5% to 8% of the sample is in the top ten clones.

Note on this clone: The clone's antigen remains unknown. No much larger clonotype is one base removed from it; base qualities were not supplied.

The starting material was peripheral blood, obtained on day 0 of AZD1222 vaccination. The chain joins TRBV7-3 to TRBJ2-2, and TRBD2 may be the D gene, going by 7 matching bases. This receptor was taken from an adult in good health. The sequenced DNA: TGTGCCAGCAGCTTATTGTCGGCGGGGGCGGGCGGGGAGCTGTTTTTT. This translates into CASSLLSAGAGGELFF.